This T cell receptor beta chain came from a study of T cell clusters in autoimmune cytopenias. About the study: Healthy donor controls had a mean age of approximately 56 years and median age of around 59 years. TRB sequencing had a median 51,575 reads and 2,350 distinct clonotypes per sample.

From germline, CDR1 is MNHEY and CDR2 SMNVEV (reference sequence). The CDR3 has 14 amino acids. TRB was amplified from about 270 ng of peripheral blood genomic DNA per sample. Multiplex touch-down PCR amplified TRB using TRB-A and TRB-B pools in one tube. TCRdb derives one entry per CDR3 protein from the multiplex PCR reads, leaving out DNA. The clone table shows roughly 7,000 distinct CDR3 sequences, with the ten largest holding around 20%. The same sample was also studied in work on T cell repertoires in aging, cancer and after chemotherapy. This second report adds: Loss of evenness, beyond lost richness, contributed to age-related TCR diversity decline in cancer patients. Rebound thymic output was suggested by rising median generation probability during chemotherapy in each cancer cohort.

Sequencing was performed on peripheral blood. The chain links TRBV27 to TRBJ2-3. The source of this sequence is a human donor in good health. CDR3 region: CASSFIRGTDTQYF.